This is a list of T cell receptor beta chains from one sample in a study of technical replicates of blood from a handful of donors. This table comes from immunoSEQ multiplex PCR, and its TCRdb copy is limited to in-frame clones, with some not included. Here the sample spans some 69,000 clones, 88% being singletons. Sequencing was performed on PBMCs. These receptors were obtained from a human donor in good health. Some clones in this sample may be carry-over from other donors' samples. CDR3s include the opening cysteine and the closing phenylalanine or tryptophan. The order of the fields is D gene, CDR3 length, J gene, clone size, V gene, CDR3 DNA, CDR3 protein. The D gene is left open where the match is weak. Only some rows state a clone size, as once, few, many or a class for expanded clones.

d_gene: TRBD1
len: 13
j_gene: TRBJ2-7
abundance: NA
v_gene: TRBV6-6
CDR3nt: TGTGCCAGCCGGACAGGTTTTGGTACTGAGCAGTACTTC
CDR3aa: CASRTGFGTEQYF

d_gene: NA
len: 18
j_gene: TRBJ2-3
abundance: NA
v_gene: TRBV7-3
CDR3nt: TGTGCCAGCAGTGACACAGGGCATTCCCCGAGACGCACAGATACGCAGTATTTT
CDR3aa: CASSDTGHSPRRTDTQYF

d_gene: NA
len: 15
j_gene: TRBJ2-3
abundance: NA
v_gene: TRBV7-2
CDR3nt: TGTGCCAGCAGCTCAGCCGTCCGGGGAGCAGATACGCAGTATTTT
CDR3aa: CASSSAVRGADTQYF

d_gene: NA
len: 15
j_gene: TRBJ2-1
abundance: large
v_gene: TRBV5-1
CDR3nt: TGCGCCAGCAGCTTGGCACTCCCGAGGGTCGATGAGCAGTTCTTC
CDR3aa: CASSLALPRVDEQFF

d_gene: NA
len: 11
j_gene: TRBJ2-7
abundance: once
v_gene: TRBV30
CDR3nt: TGTGCCTGGAGTAAAGGGGTAGAGCAGTACTTC
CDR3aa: CAWSKGVEQYF

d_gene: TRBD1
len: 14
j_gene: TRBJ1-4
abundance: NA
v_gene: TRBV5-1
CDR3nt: TGCGCCAGTAATACAGGGACAGTACGTGAAAAACTGTTTTTT
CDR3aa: CASNTGTVREKLFF

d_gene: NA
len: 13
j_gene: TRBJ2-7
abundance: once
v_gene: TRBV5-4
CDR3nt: TGTGCCAGCAGCTTCGGGGATGCCTACGAGCAGTACTTC
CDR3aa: CASSFGDAYEQYF

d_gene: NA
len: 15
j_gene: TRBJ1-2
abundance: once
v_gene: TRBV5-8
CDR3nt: TGTGCCAGCAGCCCAGTGAGAACAGGCGGCTATGGCTACACCTTC
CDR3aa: CASSPVRTGGYGYTF

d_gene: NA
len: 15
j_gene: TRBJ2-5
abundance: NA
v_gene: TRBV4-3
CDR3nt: TGCGCCAGCAGCCAACGGGGTCGGGTCGCGGAGACCCAGTACTTC
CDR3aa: CASSQRGRVAETQYF

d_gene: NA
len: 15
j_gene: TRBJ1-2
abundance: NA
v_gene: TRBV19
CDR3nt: TGTGCCAGTAGTATAGCCGGCAGGCGTAACTATGGCTACACCTTC
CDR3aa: CASSIAGRRNYGYTF

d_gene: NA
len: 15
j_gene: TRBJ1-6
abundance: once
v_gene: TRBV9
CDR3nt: TGTGCCAGCAGCGCGACGACAGGCTATAATTCACCCCTCCACTTT
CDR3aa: CASSATTGYNSPLHF

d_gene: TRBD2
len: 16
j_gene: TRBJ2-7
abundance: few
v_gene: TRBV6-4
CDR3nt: TGTGCCAGCAGTGATGATCCCGGTAGCGGGGTCTACGAGCAGTACTTC
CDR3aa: CASSDDPGSGVYEQYF

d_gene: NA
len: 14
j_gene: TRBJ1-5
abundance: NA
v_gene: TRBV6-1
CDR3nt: TGTGCCAGCAGTGTCGTCCCTAGCAATCAGCCCCAGCATTTT
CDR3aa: CASSVVPSNQPQHF

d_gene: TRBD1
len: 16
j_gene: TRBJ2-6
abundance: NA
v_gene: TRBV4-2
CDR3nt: TGTGCCAGCAGCGGGACAGGGGATTCTGGGGCCAACGTCCTGACTTTC
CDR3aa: CASSGTGDSGANVLTF

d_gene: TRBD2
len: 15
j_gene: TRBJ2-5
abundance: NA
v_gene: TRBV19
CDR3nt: TGTGCCAGTAGTGGGGGGACTAGTCCCCAAGAGACCCAGTACTTC
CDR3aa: CASSGGTSPQETQYF

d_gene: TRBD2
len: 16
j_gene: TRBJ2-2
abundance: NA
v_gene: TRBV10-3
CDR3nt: TGTGCCGTCTCCAGCCGGGGGACTAGCGACCCCGGGGAGCTGTTTTTT
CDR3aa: CAVSSRGTSDPGELFF

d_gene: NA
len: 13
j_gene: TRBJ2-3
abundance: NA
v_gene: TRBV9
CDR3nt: TGTGCCAGCAGCGTAGGGGGGGAGGATACGCAGTATTTT
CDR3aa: CASSVGGEDTQYF

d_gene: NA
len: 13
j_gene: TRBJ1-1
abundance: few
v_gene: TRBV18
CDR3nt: TGTGCCAGCTCTCAAAACAGGGACACTGAAGCTTTCTTT
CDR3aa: CASSQNRDTEAFF

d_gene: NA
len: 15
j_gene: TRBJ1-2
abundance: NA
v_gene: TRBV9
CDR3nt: TGTGCCAGCAGCGCCCCCCTAGGGGGGGACTATGGCTACACCTTC
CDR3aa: CASSAPLGGDYGYTF

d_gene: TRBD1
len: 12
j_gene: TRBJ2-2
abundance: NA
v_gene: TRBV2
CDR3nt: TGTGCCAGCGCGACAGGGACCGGGGAGCTGTTTTTT
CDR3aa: CASATGTGELFF

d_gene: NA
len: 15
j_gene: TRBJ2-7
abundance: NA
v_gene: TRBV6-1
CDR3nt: TGTGCCAGCAGTTTAGGACAGTCGAAATCCTACGAGCAGTACTTC
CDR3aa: CASSLGQSKSYEQYF

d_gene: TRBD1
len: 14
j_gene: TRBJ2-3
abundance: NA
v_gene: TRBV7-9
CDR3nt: TGTGCCAGCAGCTTAGGACAGGGGTCAGATACGCAGTATTTT
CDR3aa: CASSLGQGSDTQYF

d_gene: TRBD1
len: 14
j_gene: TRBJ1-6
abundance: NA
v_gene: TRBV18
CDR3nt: TGTGCCAGCTCACCTCGGGACAGGGGTTCACCCCTCCACTTT
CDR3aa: CASSPRDRGSPLHF

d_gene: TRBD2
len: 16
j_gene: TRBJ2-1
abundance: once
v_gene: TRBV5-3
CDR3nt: TGTGCCAGAAGCTCCCCGCGGGAGGCCTCCTACAATGAGCAGTTCTTC
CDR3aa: CARSSPREASYNEQFF

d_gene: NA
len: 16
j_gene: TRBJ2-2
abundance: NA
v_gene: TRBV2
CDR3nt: TGTGCCAGCAGTCCTCTAGCAGTGGGGAACACCGGGGAGCTGTTTTTT
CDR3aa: CASSPLAVGNTGELFF

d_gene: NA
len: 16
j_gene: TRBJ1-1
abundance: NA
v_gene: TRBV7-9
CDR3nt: TGTGCCAGCAGCTTAAGGTCTGGAGGAGAGGACACTGAAGCTTTCTTT
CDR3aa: CASSLRSGGEDTEAFF

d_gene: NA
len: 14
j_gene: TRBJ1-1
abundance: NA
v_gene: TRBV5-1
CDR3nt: TGCGCCAGCAGTCTGGGAGGATTTAACACTGAAGCTTTCTTT
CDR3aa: CASSLGGFNTEAFF

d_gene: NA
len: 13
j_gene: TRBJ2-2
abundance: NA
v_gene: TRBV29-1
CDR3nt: TGCAGCGTTGGACTAGTACCCACCGGGGAGCTGTTTTTT
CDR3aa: CSVGLVPTGELFF

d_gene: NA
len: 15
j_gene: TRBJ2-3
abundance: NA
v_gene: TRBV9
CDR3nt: TGTGCCAGCAGCTTCTGGGAGCAAAGCACAGATACGCAGTATTTT
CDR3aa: CASSFWEQSTDTQYF

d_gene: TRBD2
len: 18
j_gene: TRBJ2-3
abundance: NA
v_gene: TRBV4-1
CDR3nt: TGCGCCAGCAGCCAAGTTCCCCCTAGTGGGGGGAGGGCAGATACGCAGTATTTT
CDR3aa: CASSQVPPSGGRADTQYF

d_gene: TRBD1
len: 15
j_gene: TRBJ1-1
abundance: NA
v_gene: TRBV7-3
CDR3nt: TGTGCCAGCAGCCCAGGACAGGGAGGGAACACTGAAGCTTTCTTT
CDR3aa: CASSPGQGGNTEAFF

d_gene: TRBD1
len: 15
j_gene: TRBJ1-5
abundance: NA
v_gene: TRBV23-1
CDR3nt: TGCGCCAGCAGTCAGTTACAGGGGGCAGAACAGCCCCAGCATTTT
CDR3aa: CASSQLQGAEQPQHF

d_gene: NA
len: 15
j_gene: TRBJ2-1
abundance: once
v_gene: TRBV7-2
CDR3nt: TGTGCCAGCAGCCCGGACTCCCTCGACTACAATGAGCAGTTCTTC
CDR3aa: CASSPDSLDYNEQFF

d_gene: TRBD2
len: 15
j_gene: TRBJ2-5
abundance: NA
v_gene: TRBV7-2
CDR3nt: TGTGCCAGCAGCTCTCGGATCGGACTAGCTGAGACCCAGTACTTC
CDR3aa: CASSSRIGLAETQYF

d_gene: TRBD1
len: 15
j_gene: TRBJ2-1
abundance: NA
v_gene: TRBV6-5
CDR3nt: TGTGCCAGCAGACTGGACAGGGATAGCAACAATGAGCAGTTCTTC
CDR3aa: CASRLDRDSNNEQFF

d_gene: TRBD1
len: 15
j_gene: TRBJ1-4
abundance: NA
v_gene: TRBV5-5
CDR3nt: TGTGCCAGCAGCTTTGGGGACAGGGAAAGTGAAAAACTGTTTTTT
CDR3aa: CASSFGDRESEKLFF

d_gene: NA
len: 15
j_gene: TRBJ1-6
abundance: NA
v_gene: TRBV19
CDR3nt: TGTGCCAGTAGTTTAGGAACAGCACATAATTCACCCCTCCACTTT
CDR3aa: CASSLGTAHNSPLHF

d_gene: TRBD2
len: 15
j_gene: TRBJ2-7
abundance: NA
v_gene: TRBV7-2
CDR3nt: TGTGCCAGCAGCCCACTAGCGGGAGGATCCTACGAGCAGTACTTC
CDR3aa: CASSPLAGGSYEQYF

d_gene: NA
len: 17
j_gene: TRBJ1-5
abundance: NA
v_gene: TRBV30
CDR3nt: TGTGCCTGGACCGCCGTAGGGGTTACGGGGGAAGGGCAGCCCCAGCATTTT
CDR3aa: CAWTAVGVTGEGQPQHF

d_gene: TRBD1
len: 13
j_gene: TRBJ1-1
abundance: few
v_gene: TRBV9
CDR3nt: TGTGCCAGCAGCGCGGACAGGGGGACTGAAGCTTTCTTT
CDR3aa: CASSADRGTEAFF

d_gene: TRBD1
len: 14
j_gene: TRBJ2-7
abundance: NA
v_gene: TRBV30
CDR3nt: TGTGCCTGGAGTACCCGACAGGGGAAGTACGAGCAGTACTTC
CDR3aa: CAWSTRQGKYEQYF